These T cell receptor beta chains were read from a single sample in a study of blood T cell repertoires in COVID-19. The assay was immunoSEQ multiplex PCR, and TCRdb's table has in-frame clones only and misses some. This sample yields fewer than 300,000 clones, of which roughly nine tenths are seen a single time; over 2% belongs to the top ten. Sequenced sample: peripheral blood. The receptors come from a woman aged 25 to 39 with COVID-19, enrolled during active disease. Both conserved end residues are part of each CDR3. The order of the fields is D gene, V gene, clone size, J gene, CDR3 protein, CDR3 DNA. The D gene is left open where the match is weak. The size field is filled for only some rows; it gives once, few, many or a size class.

D gene: NA; V gene: TRBV5-1; clone size: NA; J gene: TRBJ2-7; CDR3 protein: CASSLGVTGPGWEQYF; CDR3 DNA: TGCGCCAGCAGCTTGGGGGTGACAGGCCCTGGGTGGGAGCAGTACTTC
D gene: TRBD1; V gene: TRBV27; clone size: NA; J gene: TRBJ1-2; CDR3 protein: CASSPGTGYNYGYTF; CDR3 DNA: TGTGCCAGCAGTCCCGGGACAGGGTATAACTATGGCTACACCTTC
D gene: TRBD2; V gene: TRBV27; clone size: NA; J gene: TRBJ2-1; CDR3 protein: CASSLSGSSYNEQFF; CDR3 DNA: TGTGCCAGCAGTTTAAGCGGGAGCTCCTACAATGAGCAGTTCTTC
D gene: NA; V gene: TRBV24-1; clone size: NA; J gene: TRBJ2-7; CDR3 protein: CATSEGGGNYEQYF; CDR3 DNA: TGTGCCACCAGTGAAGGAGGGGGCAACTACGAGCAGTACTTC
D gene: TRBD2; V gene: TRBV7-9; clone size: NA; J gene: TRBJ2-1; CDR3 protein: CASTLAGSSYNEQFF; CDR3 DNA: TGTGCCAGCACCCTAGCGGGAAGCTCCTACAATGAGCAGTTCTTC
D gene: TRBD2; V gene: TRBV10-3; clone size: NA; J gene: TRBJ2-1; CDR3 protein: CAITWTSGSDEQFF; CDR3 DNA: TGTGCCATCACCTGGACTAGCGGGAGCGATGAGCAGTTCTTC
D gene: TRBD1; V gene: TRBV2; clone size: NA; J gene: TRBJ1-2; CDR3 protein: CASRGGTGSSGGYTF; CDR3 DNA: TGTGCCAGCAGGGGCGGGACAGGGTCTTCAGGCGGCTACACCTTC
D gene: TRBD1; V gene: TRBV5-4; clone size: NA; J gene: TRBJ2-5; CDR3 protein: CASSAENRGETQYF; CDR3 DNA: TGTGCCAGCAGCGCGGAAAACAGGGGTGAGACCCAGTACTTC
D gene: NA; V gene: TRBV27; clone size: once; J gene: TRBJ1-4; CDR3 protein: CASSLLEGHEKLFF; CDR3 DNA: TGTGCCAGCAGTTTACTGGAGGGGCATGAAAAACTGTTTTTT
D gene: TRBD1; V gene: TRBV30; clone size: NA; J gene: TRBJ2-5; CDR3 protein: CAWRGQGRKKWETQYF; CDR3 DNA: TGTGCCTGGAGAGGACAGGGGCGGAAAAAGTGGGAGACCCAGTACTTC
D gene: NA; V gene: TRBV6-5; clone size: NA; J gene: TRBJ2-3; CDR3 protein: CASRQSTDTQYF; CDR3 DNA: TGTGCCAGCAGACAAAGCACAGATACGCAGTATTTT
D gene: TRBD2; V gene: TRBV27; clone size: NA; J gene: TRBJ2-1; CDR3 protein: CASSLRTSGDNEQFF; CDR3 DNA: TGTGCCAGCAGTTTAAGAACTAGCGGGGACAATGAGCAGTTCTTC
D gene: TRBD1; V gene: TRBV3-1/TRBV3-2; clone size: NA; J gene: TRBJ1-1; CDR3 protein: CASSQRQGEAFF; CDR3 DNA: TGTGCCAGCAGCCAACGACAGGGAGAAGCTTTCTTT
D gene: NA; V gene: TRBV24-1; clone size: NA; J gene: TRBJ2-3; CDR3 protein: CATSDFQTLGTDTQYF; CDR3 DNA: TGTGCCACCAGTGATTTTCAGACCCTAGGCACAGATACGCAGTATTTT
D gene: TRBD2; V gene: TRBV12-5; clone size: NA; J gene: TRBJ2-1; CDR3 protein: CASGGLADNEQFF; CDR3 DNA: TGTGCTAGTGGTGGACTAGCGGACAATGAGCAGTTCTTC
D gene: NA; V gene: TRBV28; clone size: NA; J gene: TRBJ1-5; CDR3 protein: CASRPRVEVQPQHF; CDR3 DNA: TGTGCCAGCAGGCCGCGCGTTGAGGTCCAGCCCCAGCATTTT
D gene: NA; V gene: TRBV2; clone size: NA; J gene: TRBJ2-5; CDR3 protein: CASSDPERWETQYF; CDR3 DNA: TGTGCCAGCAGTGATCCCGAACGGTGGGAGACCCAGTACTTC
D gene: TRBD1; V gene: TRBV5-4; clone size: NA; J gene: TRBJ2-4; CDR3 protein: CASSSSGGRAKNIQYF; CDR3 DNA: TGTGCCAGCAGCTCCTCAGGGGGCAGGGCCAAAAACATTCAGTACTTC
D gene: TRBD1; V gene: TRBV11-2; clone size: once; J gene: TRBJ2-7; CDR3 protein: CASSLGGHEQYF; CDR3 DNA: TGTGCCAGCAGCCTAGGGGGCCACGAGCAGTACTTC
D gene: NA; V gene: TRBV11-3; clone size: NA; J gene: TRBJ1-3; CDR3 protein: CASSSSRDGGSGNTIYF; CDR3 DNA: TGTGCCAGCAGCTCCTCGCGGGACGGAGGCTCTGGAAACACCATATATTTT
D gene: NA; V gene: TRBV2; clone size: once; J gene: TRBJ2-1; CDR3 protein: CASSEGHLNEQFF; CDR3 DNA: TGTGCCAGCAGTGAGGGACATCTCAATGAGCAGTTCTTC
D gene: TRBD1; V gene: TRBV18; clone size: once; J gene: TRBJ2-2; CDR3 protein: CASSGQLAGELFF; CDR3 DNA: TGTGCCAGCTCGGGACAGCTTGCCGGGGAGCTGTTTTTT
D gene: NA; V gene: TRBV19; clone size: NA; J gene: TRBJ1-1; CDR3 protein: CASSTARGKAFF; CDR3 DNA: TGTGCCAGTAGTACCGCCCGCGGGAAAGCTTTCTTT
D gene: NA; V gene: TRBV6-5; clone size: NA; J gene: TRBJ2-3; CDR3 protein: CASSSRPIRTQYF; CDR3 DNA: TGTGCCAGCAGTTCCCGTCCAATCCGGACGCAGTATTTT
D gene: TRBD1; V gene: TRBV7-2; clone size: few; J gene: TRBJ1-3; CDR3 protein: CASSRIDRGAGNTIYF; CDR3 DNA: TGTGCCAGCAGCCGCATTGACAGGGGGGCTGGAAACACCATATATTTT
D gene: NA; V gene: TRBV24-1; clone size: once; J gene: TRBJ2-1; CDR3 protein: CATSDLGGSEQFF; CDR3 DNA: TGTGCCACCAGTGATTTGGGGGGGTCTGAGCAGTTCTTC